These T cell receptor beta chains were read from a single sample in a study of shared clonotypes between healthy human individuals. TCRdb keeps only in-frame clones here, not all; method: immunoSEQ multiplex PCR. Found here are roughly 1,600,000 clones, 97% to 99% of them singletons; the top ten hold 0.36%. Sequenced sample: naive CD4+ T cells sorted from blood. Receptor source: a man aged 30 to 45 in good health. The CDR3 runs from the conserved cysteine through the conserved F or W. D genes are given only for firm matches. Clone sizes are given selectively: once, few, many, or a class where the clone is expanded.

v_gene: TRBV11-3; d_gene: .; len: 18; j_gene: TRBJ2-2; abundance: .; CDR3aa: CASSLGGFAGPNTGELFF; CDR3nt: TGTGCCAGCAGCTTAGGAGGGTTTGCGGGGCCGAACACCGGGGAGCTGTTTTTT
v_gene: TRBV27; d_gene: TRBD2; len: 16; j_gene: TRBJ2-7; abundance: .; CDR3aa: CASSVSGTSGAYEQYF; CDR3nt: TGTGCCAGCAGTGTTTCCGGGACTAGCGGGGCCTACGAGCAGTACTTC
v_gene: TRBV23-1; d_gene: TRBD1; len: 15; j_gene: TRBJ2-7; abundance: .; CDR3aa: CASSQIRDRDYEQYF; CDR3nt: TGCGCCAGCAGTCAAATACGGGACAGGGACTACGAGCAGTACTTC
v_gene: TRBV6-1; d_gene: .; len: 14; j_gene: TRBJ1-5; abundance: .; CDR3aa: CASRTGLGNQPQHF; CDR3nt: TGTGCCAGCAGGACGGGTCTTGGCAATCAGCCCCAGCATTTT
v_gene: TRBV11-2; d_gene: .; len: 13; j_gene: TRBJ2-5; abundance: .; CDR3aa: CASSSMGGETQYF; CDR3nt: TGTGCCAGCAGCTCAATGGGGGGTGAGACCCAGTACTTC
v_gene: TRBV7-8; d_gene: .; len: 14; j_gene: TRBJ1-1; abundance: .; CDR3aa: CASSLIGMNTEAFF; CDR3nt: TGTGCCAGCAGCTTGATAGGAATGAACACTGAAGCTTTCTTT
v_gene: TRBV9; d_gene: .; len: 12; j_gene: TRBJ2-7; abundance: .; CDR3aa: CASSVDRGEQYF; CDR3nt: TGTGCCAGCAGCGTAGATAGGGGGGAGCAGTACTTC
v_gene: TRBV28; d_gene: TRBD1; len: 14; j_gene: TRBJ2-7; abundance: once; CDR3aa: CASSTGQGLYEQYF; CDR3nt: TGTGCCAGCAGTACGGGACAGGGGCTCTACGAGCAGTACTTC
v_gene: TRBV5-1; d_gene: .; len: 15; j_gene: TRBJ1-1; abundance: .; CDR3aa: CASSSSVQRGVEAFF; CDR3nt: TGCGCCAGCAGCTCGTCAGTACAGCGAGGCGTTGAAGCTTTCTTT
v_gene: TRBV6-5; d_gene: TRBD1; len: 13; j_gene: TRBJ1-3; abundance: .; CDR3aa: CASSYGGGHTIYF; CDR3nt: TGTGCCAGCAGTTACGGAGGGGGCCACACCATATATTTT
v_gene: TRBV10-3; d_gene: .; len: 14; j_gene: TRBJ2-1; abundance: .; CDR3aa: CAVRGGPGDNEQFF; CDR3nt: TGTGCCGTGAGAGGAGGACCTGGTGACAATGAGCAGTTCTTC
v_gene: TRBV5-4; d_gene: TRBD2; len: 17; j_gene: TRBJ2-7; abundance: .; CDR3aa: CASSPGLAGGISYEQYF; CDR3nt: TGTGCCAGCAGCCCTGGACTAGCGGGAGGAATATCCTACGAGCAGTACTTC
v_gene: TRBV5-1; d_gene: .; len: 16; j_gene: TRBJ2-7; abundance: .; CDR3aa: CASSLYSLAGAGEQYF; CDR3nt: TGCGCCAGCAGCTTATATAGTTTAGCAGGGGCCGGCGAGCAGTACTTC
v_gene: TRBV11-2; d_gene: .; len: 14; j_gene: TRBJ1-2; abundance: .; CDR3aa: CASSARADYYGYTF; CDR3nt: TGTGCCAGCAGCGCCAGGGCCGACTACTATGGCTACACCTTC
v_gene: TRBV7-8; d_gene: .; len: 11; j_gene: TRBJ2-1; abundance: .; CDR3aa: CASGNPNDRFF; CDR3nt: TGTGCCAGCGGGAATCCAAATGATCGGTTCTTC
v_gene: TRBV2; d_gene: .; len: 12; j_gene: TRBJ2-1; abundance: .; CDR3aa: CASSEGGDEQFF; CDR3nt: TGTGCCAGCAGTGAGGGGGGCGATGAGCAGTTCTTC
v_gene: TRBV28; d_gene: .; len: 13; j_gene: TRBJ1-2; abundance: .; CDR3aa: CASRYTENYGYTF; CDR3nt: TGTGCCAGCAGATACACAGAGAACTATGGCTACACCTTC
v_gene: TRBV5-5; d_gene: .; len: 19; j_gene: TRBJ1-5; abundance: .; CDR3aa: CASSLARLGDPYSNQPQHF; CDR3nt: TGTGCCAGCAGCTTGGCTCGGCTGGGGGACCCATATAGCAATCAGCCCCAGCATTTT
v_gene: TRBV6-4; d_gene: TRBD2; len: 18; j_gene: TRBJ2-1; abundance: .; CDR3aa: CASSDAGTSGSSYNEQFF; CDR3nt: TGTGCCAGCAGTGACGCCGGGACTAGCGGGAGCTCCTACAATGAGCAGTTCTTC
v_gene: TRBV27; d_gene: TRBD1; len: 14; j_gene: TRBJ2-7; abundance: .; CDR3aa: CASSAQGAPYEQYF; CDR3nt: TGTGCCAGCAGTGCCCAGGGGGCCCCCTACGAGCAGTACTTC
v_gene: TRBV18; d_gene: .; len: 12; j_gene: TRBJ2-3; abundance: .; CDR3aa: CASSRSVDTQYF; CDR3nt: TGTGCCAGCTCACGCTCGGTAGATACGCAGTATTTT
v_gene: TRBV7-9; d_gene: .; len: 15; j_gene: TRBJ2-5; abundance: .; CDR3aa: CASSLGRPFQETQYF; CDR3nt: TGTGCCAGCAGCTTAGGTCGTCCATTTCAAGAGACCCAGTACTTC
v_gene: TRBV7-9; d_gene: TRBD2; len: 16; j_gene: TRBJ2-7; abundance: .; CDR3aa: CASSPDLGGSSYEQYF; CDR3nt: TGTGCCAGCAGCCCGGACCTGGGCGGGAGCTCCTACGAGCAGTACTTC
v_gene: TRBV11-3; d_gene: .; len: 14; j_gene: TRBJ2-7; abundance: .; CDR3aa: CASSPTGRPGEQYF; CDR3nt: TGTGCCAGCAGCCCCACCGGACGACCGGGAGAGCAGTACTTC
v_gene: TRBV9; d_gene: .; len: 14; j_gene: TRBJ2-1; abundance: .; CDR3aa: CASSVQGPYNEQFF; CDR3nt: TGTGCCAGCAGCGTACAGGGACCCTACAATGAGCAGTTCTTC
v_gene: TRBV27; d_gene: .; len: 14; j_gene: TRBJ2-1; abundance: .; CDR3aa: CASSFVGSYNEQFF; CDR3nt: TGTGCCAGCAGTTTTGTAGGCTCCTACAATGAGCAGTTCTTC
v_gene: TRBV9; d_gene: TRBD1; len: 13; j_gene: TRBJ1-1; abundance: .; CDR3aa: CASSRDRDDEAFF; CDR3nt: TGTGCCAGCAGCCGGGACAGGGATGATGAAGCTTTCTTT
v_gene: TRBV5-1; d_gene: TRBD2; len: 14; j_gene: TRBJ2-7; abundance: .; CDR3aa: CASSSSGGAYEQYF; CDR3nt: TGCGCCAGCAGCAGTAGCGGGGGGGCCTACGAGCAGTACTTC
v_gene: TRBV18; d_gene: .; len: 13; j_gene: TRBJ2-1; abundance: .; CDR3aa: CASSPPTTAEQFF; CDR3nt: TGTGCCAGCTCACCACCTACGACGGCTGAGCAGTTCTTC
v_gene: TRBV7-3; d_gene: TRBD2; len: 15; j_gene: TRBJ2-3; abundance: .; CDR3aa: CASSLMGTSEDTQYF; CDR3nt: TGTGCCAGCAGCTTAATGGGGACTAGCGAAGATACGCAGTATTTT